This T cell receptor beta chain came from a study of shared clonotypes between healthy human individuals. Produced via immunoSEQ multiplex PCR; TCRdb's table is partial and in-frame only. Of around 1.9 million clones in the sample, approximately 92% were seen once. V shed 1 base, J shed 8 bases, and the junction held 7 bases outside the gene matches. The CDR3 sequence is 17 residues long. Germline V CDR1 and CDR2: SSHAT, FNYEAQ (reference sequence). CD45RO-negative, CCR7-selected cells formed the naive CD8 fraction, which excluded terminally differentiated effector memory CD45RA+ cells. The clonotype was recovered from a man aged 18 to 30 in good health. Some clones in this sample may be carry-over from other donors' samples. The sequencing sample was made of naive CD8+ T cells from PBMCs. The rearrangement uses TRBV7-7 and TRBJ2-1; 14 nucleotides agree with TRBD2. The CDR3 loop reads CASSLELGTSGSHEQFF. The DNA of the CDR3 is TGTGCCAGCAGCTTAGAGTTGGGGACTAGCGGGAGCCATGAGCAGTTCTTC.